This TCR beta chain was recovered during a study of shared clonotypes between healthy human individuals. Study findings and constraints: Clonotypes that were shared across a handful of donors made up 4.5% to 5% of naive CD4 clonotypes.

Profiled with immunoSEQ multiplex PCR; TCRdb holds only in-frame clones, not every one. In the table there are approximately 2.5 million clones, roughly 93% of which are singletons. Per germline, CDR1 SGHNT and CDR2 YYREEE (reference sequence). The V end lost 0 bases, the J end lost 7 bases, and 14 bases lay between the germline ends. CDR3 length: 15 amino acids. As for this clone: The antigen is not known.

The rearrangement uses TRBV5-4 and TRBJ2-1, with TRBD2 as a possible D gene (6 bases). Sequencing was carried out using naive CD4+ T cells from PBMCs. Subset meaning: CD45RA+ positively selected. The sequence was obtained from a man younger than 30 in good health. Some clones in this sample may be carry-over from other donors' samples. For the CDR3, the DNA is TGTGCCAGCAGCTTGGCCGGGGGTAGGGTAAATGAGCAGTTCTTC. As protein: CASSLAGGRVNEQFF.